This TCR beta chain emerged from a study of blood T cell repertoires in COVID-19. Study-wide background: The United States, Italy and Spain supplied acute and convalescent COVID-19 samples. T cells, B-cell-depleted T cells, or PBMCs supplied cDNA or gDNA.

This CDR3 is built from 13 residues. The V end lost 0 bases, the J end lost 6 bases, and 6 bases lay between the germline ends. In the authors' workflow: How many nucleated cells were present was estimated from reference gene primer amplification. The table came from immunoSEQ multiplex PCR; TCRdb's copy has only in-frame clones and leaves some out. D and trimming come from the DNA, and the V and J calls and clone size come from that table. Of more than 95,000 clones in the sample, about 85% were seen once. The TCR comes from a man in his fifties in a cohort sampled during active COVID-19. J is TRBJ1-5 and V is TRBV12-3 or TRBV12-4; no clear D. Source material: peripheral blood. The DNA of the CDR3 is TGTGCCAGCAGTTTAGCCGGTGGTCAGCCCCAGCATTTT. It encodes CASSLAGGQPQHF.